This entry describes one TCR beta chain. Antigen specificity is unknown. This table comes from immunoSEQ multiplex PCR, and its TCRdb copy is limited to in-frame clones, with some not included. This table holds around 140,000 clones, 85% to 90% found once. This sample is drawn from a study of cytomegalovirus exposure and HLA in healthy donors. Study results and caveats: A few of the chains that were CMV-associated were confirmed in vitro to be specific for CMV antigens.

CDR1 and CDR2 (germline): SEHNR, FQNEAQ (reference sequence). This CDR3 is built from 17 residues. V was shortened by 4 bases and J by 0 bases, with 18 bases between the two germline ends. This sequence originates from a man younger than 30 in good health and CMV-seropositive. The specimen was PBMCs. This chain joins TRBV7-9 and TRBJ1-1, with D uncertain. In nucleotides, the CDR3 is TGTGCCAGCAGCTCCCGTCGGGGTATTGGACTGAACACTGAAGCTTTCTTT. This sequence encodes CASSSRRGIGLNTEAFF.